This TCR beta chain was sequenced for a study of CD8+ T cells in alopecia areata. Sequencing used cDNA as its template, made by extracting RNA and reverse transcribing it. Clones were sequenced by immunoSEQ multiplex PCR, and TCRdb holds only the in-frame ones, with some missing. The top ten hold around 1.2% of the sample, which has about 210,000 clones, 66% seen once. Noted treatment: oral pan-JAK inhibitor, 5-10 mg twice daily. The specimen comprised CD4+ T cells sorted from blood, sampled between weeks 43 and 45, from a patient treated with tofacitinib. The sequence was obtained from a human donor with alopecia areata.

CDR3 residues: CSVGGAGQTDTQYF. CDR3 nucleotides: TGCAGCGTTGGAGGAGCCGGGCAGACAGATACGCAGTATTTT. V usage is TRBV29-1 and J usage is TRBJ2-3; no clear D. The CDR3 has 14 amino acids. Deletions cut 4 bases from V and 3 bases from J, with 14 bases between. The germline V gene encodes CDR1 SQVTM and CDR2 ANQGSEA.